This entry lists 9 T cell receptor beta chains sequenced from one sample in a study of regulatory T cells in long-lasting Graves disease. Indicated time point: newly diagnosed GD, antithyroid drugs for less than 3 months. PBMC RNA served as the TCR library source. Arm-PCR with iRepertoire HTBI primers amplified the CDR3 regions for these TCR beta libraries. TCRdb passed the multiplex PCR reads through MiXCR, listing each CDR3 protein once. Counted here are around 450,000 distinct CDR3 sequences, 15% occurring once; the ten biggest clones make up around 15%. The same specimen was also included in a second study, on T cells in Graves' hyperthyroidism and ophthalmopathy.

The source was peripheral blood mononuclear cells (PBMCs), collected at new diagnosis, from a patient treated with antithyroid drugs. Source of these receptors: a woman younger than 45 with Graves disease.

Ten or more counts support this clonotype. The chain employs TRBV20-1 and TRBJ2-3; TRBD2 matches at 7 bases. V lost 5 bases and J lost 2; bases outside the gene matches: 16. Germline values: CDR1 DFQATT, CDR2 SNEGSKA (reference sequence). The length of the CDR3 is 17 residues. CDR3 nucleotides: TGCAGTGCTGCAGATGTGGCGGGAGTGGGCTTCACAGATACGCAGTATTTT. The encoded protein is CSAADVAGVGFTDTQYF.

This clonotype was seen many times. The rearrangement links TRBV20-1 to TRBJ2-5; D perhaps matches TRBD2 (7 bases). The germline V gene encodes CDR1 DFQATT and CDR2 SNEGSKA (reference sequence). The CDR3 runs to 16 residues. V dropped 1 base and J dropped 1 base, with 16 bases sitting between them. CDR3 DNA: TGCAGTGCTAGAGGGGGGGCTAGCGGCACCCAAGAGACCCAGTACTTC. It is translated as CSARGGASGTQETQYF.

This chain links TRBV5-4 with TRBJ2-4; 8 bases line up with TRBD1. V lost 5 bases and J lost 1; bases outside the gene matches: 17. Germline CDR1 reads SGHNT; CDR2 reads YYREEE (reference sequence). The CDR3 is 19 residues long. CDR3 amino acids: CASSDRGLLSAKAKNIQYF. The CDR3 coding sequence is TGTGCCAGCAGTGACAGGGGCCTACTCTCCGCGAAGGCCAAAAACATTCAGTACTTC.

This clonotype has ten or more counts. The CDR3 region has the DNA TGTGCCAGCAGTCCCTTGAGAGGTTACAATGAGCAGTTCTTC. Amino acid sequence: CASSPLRGYNEQFF. The chain links TRBV12-3 or TRBV12-4 to TRBJ2-1; D remains unclear. The length of the CDR3 is 14 residues. V was trimmed by 5 bases and J by 4 bases, leaving 12 bases between them.

The genes are TRBV7-9 and TRBJ2-7; perhaps TRBD1 as D (6 bases). Trimming took 4 bases from V and 3 from J, leaving 13 bases between them. The CDR3 spans 14 residues. Germline CDR1 reads SEHNR; CDR2 reads FQNEAQ (reference sequence). CDR3 region: CASSSHRDHYEQYF. The CDR3, as DNA: TGTGCCAGCAGCTCCCACAGGGATCACTACGAGCAGTACTTC. The complete variable domain, with remaining parts taken from reference TRBV7-9 and TRBJ2-7, reads DTGVSQNPRHKITKRGQNVTFRCDPISEHNRLYWYRQTLGQGPEFLTYFQNEAQLEKSRLLSDRFSAERPKGSFSTLEIQRTEQGDSAMYLCASSSHRDHYEQYFGPGTRLTVT.

This chain connects TRBV10-3 to TRBJ2-5; D is possibly TRBD1 or TRBD2 (5 bases each). There are 17 residues in the CDR3. V was shortened by 3 bases and J by 2 bases, with 19 bases between the two germline ends. The germline V gene encodes CDR1 ENHRY and CDR2 SYGVKD. CDR3: CAISESLTATKQETQYF. CDR3 DNA: TGTGCCATCAGTGAAAGCTTGACAGCGACTAAACAAGAGACCCAGTACTTC.

This clonotype was seen many times. CDR3 in DNA: TGTGCCAGCAGGGTACGACAGGCCCTTGCCCTTGCAACTAATGAAAAACTGTTTTTT. It encodes CASRVRQALALATNEKLFF. The chain uses TRBV6-1 and TRBJ1-4, with D possibly being TRBD1 (6 bases). V lost 6 bases and J lost 0, with 23 bases in between. CDR3 length: 19 residues. The germline gives CDR1 MNHNS, CDR2 SASEGT.

This clonotype was observed at least ten times. The CDR3 protein is CSARKLLAGGSYNEQFF. The CDR3 DNA sequence: TGCAGTGCTAGGAAACTACTAGCGGGAGGGTCCTACAATGAGCAGTTCTTC. V is TRBV20-1 and J is TRBJ2-1; 13 positions match TRBD2. This CDR3 has 17 amino acids. Germline-derived CDR1 and CDR2 are DFQATT and SNEGSKA (reference sequence). J lost 1 base, V lost 3 bases, and 6 bases had no gene match.

This clonotype was seen only a few times. The V gene is TRBV20-1, the J gene TRBJ2-7, with 9 bases lining up with TRBD2. The trim removed 6 bases at V and 3 bases at J, leaving 6 bases unmatched. The germline CDR1 and CDR2 sequences are DFQATT and SNEGSKA (reference sequence). The CDR3 runs 13 residues. The CDR3 spells CSAFRRGGYEQYF. Written as DNA, the CDR3 is TGCAGTGCCTTTAGGCGGGGGGGCTACGAGCAGTACTTC.